The 20 T cell receptor beta chains below come from one sample, sequenced in a study of blood T cell repertoires in COVID-19. Generated by immunoSEQ multiplex PCR, the TCRdb table keeps only in-frame clones and is missing some. The table records about 150,000 clones, approximately 80% of them present only once. Sequencing was done on a sample of peripheral blood. These receptors all come from a woman of 80 years or more with COVID-19, enrolled during active disease.

This clone was found once. The rearrangement uses TRBV3-1 (or the pseudogene TRBV3-2) and TRBJ2-1, with 12 bases lining up with TRBD2. CDR1 is LGHDT, CDR2 YNNKEL, per germline (reference sequence). This CDR3 has 17 residues. Germline trimming cut 4 bases from V and 2 bases from J; bases unmatched to any gene: 6. The CDR3 DNA sequence: TGTGCCAGCAGCCCCTTCCTAGCGGGAGGGACCTACAATGAGCAGTTCTTC. Encoded protein: CASSPFLAGGTYNEQFF.

The gene calls are TRBV4-1 and TRBJ1-1; D might be TRBD1 (5 bases). The CDR3 contains 16 residues. The ends were cut back, 4 bases at V and 4 bases at J, with 19 bases in the middle. The germline gives CDR1 MGHRA, CDR2 YSYEKL. CDR3 sequence reads: CASSPTPRAAVTEAFF. In nucleotides, the CDR3 is TGCGCCAGCAGCCCAACCCCCAGGGCCGCCGTCACTGAAGCTTTCTTT.

The chain couples TRBV4-1 to TRBJ2-2; D may be TRBD1 (5 bases). CDR1 and CDR2 from the germline V gene are MGHRA and YSYEKL. CDR3 length: 15 residues. V was cut by 3 bases and J by 5 bases, with 13 bases left in between. The CDR3 DNA reads TGCGCCAGCAGCCATCCGACAAGGGGTACCGGGGAGCTGTTTTTT. It codes for CASSHPTRGTGELFF.

This clone appeared a single time. V gene TRBV3-1 (or the pseudogene TRBV3-2) combines with J gene TRBJ2-2; weak D call: TRBD1 (6 bases). The length of the CDR3 is 16 residues. The V gene's germline CDR1 is LGHDT and CDR2 YNNKEL (reference sequence). V lost 5 bases and J 1 base, leaving 14 bases between the germline ends. In nucleotides, the CDR3 is TGTGCCAGCAGCTCATACAGGGAAGGGAACACCGGGGAGCTGTTTTTT. Amino acid sequence: CASSSYREGNTGELFF.

The rearrangement joins TRBV7-2 to TRBJ1-1, with TRBD1 matching over 9 bases. V lost 5 bases, J lost 5 bases, and 12 bases stayed unmatched. The germline V gene encodes CDR1 SGHTA and CDR2 FQGNSA. This CDR3 region has 16 residues. The CDR3 sequence is CASSLQPGTGMTEAFF. The CDR3 DNA follows: TGTGCCAGCAGCCTCCAACCCGGGACAGGGATGACTGAAGCTTTCTTT.

The rearrangement uses TRBV10-3 and TRBJ2-1, with 10 bases lining up with TRBD2. The CDR3 consists of 14 residues. The trim removed 4 bases at V and 9 bases at J, leaving 6 bases unmatched. Per the germline V gene, CDR1 is ENHRY and CDR2 is SYGVKD. The CDR3 DNA reads as TGTGCCATCAGTGCCCCTAGCGGGGGTGCTGAGCAGTTCTTC. It codes for CAISAPSGGAEQFF.

This clone appeared a few times. The rearrangement links TRBV12-1 to TRBJ2-7; the table calls TRBD2, which could not be checked here. TRBV12-1 is annotated as a pseudogene. The CDR3 totals 16 residues. Here the CDR3 DNA reads TGTGCCAGCAGCGAACGGACTAGCCGAATCAAATACGAGCAGTACTTC. Residues: CASSERTSRIKYEQYF.

CDR3: CASSPGTAIYEQYF. The CDR3 DNA is TGTGCCAGCAGCCCCGGGACAGCCATCTACGAGCAGTACTTC. V gene TRBV28 combines with J gene TRBJ2-7; 7 nucleotides line up with TRBD1. Germline V gives CDR1 MDHEN, CDR2 SYDVKM. V was pared by 6 bases and J by 3 bases, with 8 bases of the junction left unmatched. CDR3 length: 14 amino acids. The full variable domain, rest sourced from reference TRBV28 and TRBJ2-7, is DVKVTQSSRYLVKRTGEKVFLECVQDMDHENMFWYRQDPGLGLRLIYFSYDVKMKEKGDIPEGYSVSREKKERFSLILESASTNQTSMYLCASSPGTAIYEQYFGPGTRLTVT.

This clone has just one count. J is TRBJ1-6 and V is TRBV7-8; 8 bases match TRBD1. CDR3 size: 19 residues. The V and J ends lost 0 bases and 6 bases, in that order; junction bases with no gene match: 13. CDR1 is SGHVS, CDR2 FQNEAQ, per germline. CDR3 amino acids: CASSLARSGGASPNSPLHF. The DNA of the CDR3 is TGTGCCAGCAGCTTAGCGCGGTCAGGGGGCGCGTCCCCTAATTCACCCCTCCACTTT.

The DNA for the CDR3 is TGTGCCACCAAACCCGGGGAGGGATCTAACTATGGCTACACCTTC. This codes for CATKPGEGSNYGYTF. The chain carries TRBV24-1 and TRBJ1-2; D ambiguous. This CDR3 region has 15 residues. The V end was cut by 8 bases, the J end by 0 bases, with 15 bases between. In germline, CDR1 is KGHDR, CDR2 SFDVKD.

J is TRBJ2-3 and V is TRBV28, with TRBD2 matching 11 bases. The germline V gene encodes CDR1 MDHEN and CDR2 SYDVKM. The CDR3 consists of 17 residues. The J segment lost 5 bases and the V segment lost 4 bases, leaving 11 bases of the junction unmatched. This CDR3 reads CASSSLLIAGGGDTQYF. The CDR3 nucleotides read TGTGCCAGCAGTTCCCTTTTGATAGCGGGAGGGGGAGATACGCAGTATTTT.

This chain connects TRBV9 to TRBJ2-2; 9 positions match TRBD2. The junction had 10 bases not matched to a gene; V was cut back by 4 bases and J by 6 bases. Per germline, CDR1 SGDLS and CDR2 YYNGEE. This CDR3 spans 16 amino acids. DNA of the CDR3: TGTGCCAGCAGCCGAGGGGGCGGGAGGGCTGCCGGGGAGCTGTTTTTT. This sequence encodes CASSRGGGRAAGELFF.

This sequence joins TRBV7-9 and TRBJ2-5; 9 positions agree with TRBD2. This CDR3 spans 16 amino acids. The V and J ends lost 5 bases and 4 bases, in that order; junction bases with no gene match: 11. Looked up from germline, CDR1 is SEHNR and CDR2 is FQNEAQ (reference sequence). In nucleotides, the CDR3 is TGTGCCAGCAGCGGACCGGGACTAGCCCTCGGAGAGACCCAGTACTTC. Translated: CASSGPGLALGETQYF. Supplemented by reference TRBV7-9 and TRBJ2-5, the full variable domain reads DTGVSQNPRHKITKRGQNVTFRCDPISEHNRLYWYRQTLGQGPEFLTYFQNEAQLEKSRLLSDRFSAERPKGSFSTLEIQRTEQGDSAMYLCASSGPGLALGETQYFGPGTRLLVL.

The rearrangement joins TRBV5-4 to TRBJ1-4, with 8 bases aligning to TRBD1. CDR1 and CDR2 (germline): SGHNT, YYREEE (reference sequence). Losses at the gene ends were 3 bases for V and 2 bases for J; bases not matched to a gene: 6. The CDR3 spans 16 residues. The CDR3 DNA follows: TGTGCCAGCAGCTCCCAGACAGGGGCCACTAATGAAAAACTGTTTTTT. Translation: CASSSQTGATNEKLFF.

To note about this clone: The junction differs from germline at one of its ends, possibly a read error. The CDR3 coding sequence is TGTGCCAGCAGTGCGCCGGAGATGAACACTGAAGCCTTCTTT. This encodes CASSAPEMNTEAFF. V gene TRBV25-1 combines with J gene TRBJ1-1; D is ambiguous. The CDR3 contains 14 residues. Looked up from germline, CDR1 is MGHDK and CDR2 is SYGVNS. The entire variable domain, with the rest obtained from reference TRBV25-1 and TRBJ1-1, is as follows: EADIYQTPRYLVIGTGKKITLECSQTMGHDKMYWYQQDPGMELHLIHYSYGVNSTEKGDLSSESTVSRIRTEHFPLTLESARPSHTSQYLCASSAPEMNTEAFFGQGTRLTVV.

The V call is TRBV14, the J call TRBJ2-3; maybe TRBD2 (6 bases). V shed 4 bases and J shed 4 bases, with 18 bases lying between them. The CDR3 sequence is 16 residues long. Germline V gene sequence: CDR1 SGHDN, CDR2 FVKESK. The CDR3, as DNA: TGTGCCAGCAGCCCGTACGGGGGACTGGGCGCAGATACGCAGTATTTT. Translating it yields CASSPYGGLGADTQYF.

The chain joins TRBV6-5 to TRBJ1-6; 8 positions match TRBD1. The CDR3 runs 15 residues. Germline CDR1 is MNHEY and CDR2 is SVGAGI. V dropped 8 bases and J dropped 7; count of bases not matched to a gene: 10. The CDR3 here is CASQMDRAGNSPLHF. In nucleotides, the CDR3 is TGTGCCAGCCAAATGGACAGGGCGGGAAATTCACCCCTCCACTTT.

This clone was detected only once. The J gene is TRBJ2-1, the V gene TRBV20-1, with 9 bases matching TRBD2. Trimming at V came to 3 bases and at J to 6 bases, leaving 3 bases not matched to a gene. CDR1 and CDR2 from the germline V gene are DFQATT and SNEGSKA (reference sequence). This CDR3 has 13 amino acids. CDR3 coding DNA: TGCAGTGCTAGTGGGCGGGAGGGCAATGAGCAGTTCTTC. Translating gives CSASGREGNEQFF.

The chain employs TRBV19 and TRBJ1-1, with 7 bases lining up with TRBD1. Germline values: CDR1 LNHDA, CDR2 SQIVND (reference sequence). This CDR3 contains 14 residues. J was trimmed by 5 bases and V by 6 bases; bases with no gene match: 9. The CDR3 DNA is TGTGCCAGTAGCCCCTACAGGGGAGGAACTGAAGCTTTCTTT. The encoded protein is CASSPYRGGTEAFF.

This chain links TRBV5-4 with TRBJ2-1; 9 nucleotides line up with TRBD1. In germline, CDR1 is SGHNT, CDR2 YYREEE (reference sequence). The CDR3 extends over 13 amino acids. The V segment lost 5 bases and the J segment 9 bases; nucleotides outside the gene matches: 6. The CDR3 spells CASSTGGRGEQFF. CDR3 DNA sequence: TGTGCCAGCAGTACAGGGGGCCGGGGTGAGCAGTTCTTC.